This paragraph covers one T cell receptor beta chain sequence. What it binds is unknown. The data were obtained in a study of T cell responses to AZD1222 COVID-19 vaccine. The wider study: Pooling covered second doses at about 4 or about 12 weeks. Study results and caveats: Two AZD1222 administrations were followed by greater Spike-specific TCR breadth and depth. Repertoire collection took place solely once the T cell response had peaked. Donor demographics were predominantly white British with a female majority; clonal diversity may be underestimated.

The CDR3 has 16 amino acids. The V and J ends lost 1 base and 8 bases respectively, with 23 bases between them. Germline CDR1 reads GTSNPN; CDR2 reads SVGIG (reference sequence). Method: immunoSEQ multiplex PCR; TCRdb's copy keeps in-frame clones and lacks some. This table has around 100,000 clones, about 90% appearing once. The V gene is TRBV30, the J gene TRBJ1-2; D remains ambiguous. The receptor was isolated from an adult in good health. The sample in question was peripheral blood, obtained on day 0 of AZD1222 vaccination. CDR3 nucleotides: TGTGCCTGGAGTGCCCTTAAGCCCACGGGAATTAGGGGCTACACCTTC. Its protein is CAWSALKPTGIRGYTF.